The text below deals with one T cell receptor (beta chain). Only in-frame clones appear in the TCRdb table, and some are missing; sequencing was by immunoSEQ multiplex PCR. This table has around 220,000 clones, almost 90% appearing once. This sample stems from a study of blood T cell repertoires in COVID-19. For the study at large: Samples taken during acute and convalescent COVID-19 were collected in the United States, Italy and Spain. PBMCs, B-cell-depleted T cells, or T cells provided the cDNA or gDNA that made up the material.

Sequencing was performed on peripheral blood. This TCR derives from a man between 18 and 35 years old with active or convalescent COVID-19.

The CDR3 loop reads CASSPDARTGIQPQHF. For the CDR3, the DNA is TGTGCCAGCAGCCCGGATGCGCGTACGGGGATTCAGCCCCAGCATTTT. This chain joins TRBV11-2 and TRBJ1-5; D remains unclear. Trimming took 5 bases from V and 6 from J, leaving 20 bases between them. The CDR3 totals 16 residues. CDR1 is SGHAT, CDR2 FQNNGV, per germline.